Listed below are T cell receptor beta chains from one sample, sequenced in a study of identical twins. From the 5' RACE reads, TCRdb called clonotypes with MiXCR, one entry per CDR3 protein. The sample gives about 530,000 distinct CDR3 sequences, approximately 20% of which show up once; 0.45% to 0.5% is in the top ten. This sample also appeared in a second study, on yellow fever vaccine responses in identical twins.

Material: CD4+ T cells sorted from blood. The receptors shown here come from a woman younger than 35 in good health. CDR3s include the opening cysteine and the closing phenylalanine or tryptophan. A D gene is named only where the DNA matches it firmly. Expanded clones get a size class; other rows say once, few or many, or leave the size out.

d_call	v_call	j_call	clone_size	cdr3_aa	cdr3_nt
.	TRBV5-6	TRBJ2-5	.	CASRPGRVSQETQYF	TGTGCCAGCAGACCGGGCAGGGTGTCCCAAGAGACCCAGTACTTC
TRBD2	TRBV4-1	TRBJ2-2	few	CASSQGGLAFDTGELFF	TGCGCCAGCAGCCAAGGCGGACTAGCGTTCGACACCGGGGAGCTGTTTTTT
TRBD1	TRBV27	TRBJ2-7	few	CASSGGQGPYEQYF	TGTGCCAGCAGTGGAGGACAGGGGCCCTACGAGCAGTACTTC
TRBD2	TRBV28	TRBJ2-3	few	CASSTSGLAGRTSTDTQYF	TGTGCCAGCAGCACCTCGGGACTAGCGGGTCGTACTAGCACAGATACGCAGTATTTT
.	TRBV6-5	TRBJ2-3	few	CASSYGTAQDTQYF	TGTGCCAGCAGTTACGGCACAGCTCAGGATACGCAGTATTTT
.	TRBV5-1	TRBJ2-6	.	CASSIGRSISSGANVLTF	TGCGCCAGCAGCATTGGACGGTCCATTAGCTCTGGGGCCAACGTCCTGACTTTC
.	TRBV6-5	TRBJ1-2	few	CASSYGGHYGYTF	TGTGCCAGCAGTTACGGGGGACATTATGGCTACACCTTC
TRBD2	TRBV12-3/TRBV12-4	TRBJ2-1	.	CASSFRTSGGAGNEQFF	TGTGCCAGCAGTTTCCGGACTAGCGGGGGGGCCGGAAATGAGCAGTTCTTC
.	TRBV2	TRBJ2-5	few	CASSDEGVGETQYF	TGTGCCAGCAGTGACGAGGGCGTCGGGGAGACCCAGTACTTC
.	TRBV10-3	TRBJ2-1	many	CAISESFPTKEQFF	TGTGCCATCAGTGAGTCGTTCCCGACTAAGGAGCAGTTCTTC
.	TRBV12-3/TRBV12-4	TRBJ1-4	.	CASSFRQAANEKLFF	TGTGCCAGCAGTTTCAGACAGGCGGCTAATGAAAAACTGTTTTTT
.	TRBV24-1	TRBJ2-5	few	CATSDPRGVEETQYF	TGTGCCACCAGTGACCCCCGTGGCGTGGAAGAGACCCAGTACTTC
.	TRBV20-1	TRBJ2-1	.	CSARVGGTPYNEQFF	TGCAGTGCTAGAGTAGGCGGAACTCCCTACAATGAGCAGTTCTTC
.	TRBV7-2	TRBJ2-2	few	CASSLVPNGATGELFF	TGTGCCAGCAGCTTAGTCCCGAACGGGGCCACCGGGGAGCTGTTTTTT
TRBD2	TRBV18	TRBJ2-1	few	CASSPKTSGQFF	TGTGCCAGCTCACCGAAGACTAGCGGACAGTTCTTC
.	TRBV7-2	TRBJ2-1	.	CASILFTGSSYNEQFF	TGTGCCAGCATCTTATTCACTGGGAGCTCCTACAATGAGCAGTTCTTC
.	TRBV15	TRBJ2-1	.	CATSRDLGSSYNEQFF	TGTGCCACCAGCAGAGATCTCGGAAGCTCCTACAATGAGCAGTTCTTC
.	TRBV7-2	TRBJ2-2	few	CASSLGRNGELFF	TGTGCCAGCAGCTTAGGTCGGAACGGGGAGCTGTTTTTT
TRBD2	TRBV10-3	TRBJ2-1	.	CAISRLAGNGEQFF	TGTGCCATCAGTAGACTAGCGGGAAATGGTGAGCAGTTCTTC
.	TRBV15	TRBJ2-1	few	CATSRDTGQKLEEQFF	TGTGCCACCAGCAGAGATACGGGCCAGAAGCTAGAGGAGCAGTTCTTC
.	TRBV11-3	TRBJ2-3	.	CASAPQGGRTDTQYF	TGTGCCAGCGCCCCTCAAGGAGGGCGAACAGATACGCAGTATTTT
.	TRBV10-2	TRBJ2-3	.	CASLMFQGSPDTQYF	TGCGCCAGCCTTATGTTCCAGGGAAGCCCAGATACGCAGTATTTT
TRBD2	TRBV5-1	TRBJ2-7	.	CASSLSGEAYEQYF	TGCGCCAGCAGCTTAAGCGGGGAAGCCTACGAGCAGTACTTC
.	TRBV19	TRBJ1-1	.	CASSTGATTTFF	TGTGCCAGTAGTACCGGAGCGACAACGACTTTCTTT
TRBD2	TRBV5-4	TRBJ2-2	.	CASSLGLAWTSGRGTGELFF	TGTGCCAGCAGCTTGGGCCTAGCCTGGACTAGCGGGAGGGGCACCGGGGAGCTGTTTTTT
TRBD2	TRBV3-1	TRBJ2-1	few	CASSEGLAGSYNEQFF	TGTGCCAGCAGCGAGGGACTAGCGGGCTCCTACAATGAGCAGTTCTTC